Each of the 9 T cell receptor beta chains below was sequenced from the same sample in a study of OX40 agonist ivuxolimab in advanced cancers. Clones were read by immunoSEQ multiplex PCR, and TCRdb kept only the in-frame ones, dropping some. The sample carries over 80,000 clones, roughly nine tenths recorded once. This specimen was CD4+ or CD8+ T cells sorted from blood, taken in a trial of the OX40 agonist ivuxolimab. These TCRs come from an adult with an advanced solid tumor such as melanoma, head and neck, liver or kidney cancer.

The J gene is TRBJ1-1, the V gene TRBV5-6; tentatively, D is TRBD1 (5 bases). Deletions cut 0 bases from V and 2 bases from J, with 8 bases between. The CDR3 consists of 14 residues. Germline loops: CDR1 SGHDT, CDR2 YYEEEE. This CDR3 reads CASSLAQVNTEAFF. CDR3 nucleotides: TGTGCCAGCAGCTTGGCACAGGTCAACACTGAAGCTTTCTTT.

The chain has TRBV15 and TRBJ1-2, with D possibly being TRBD1 (5 bases). V was pared by 2 bases and J by 7 bases, with 17 bases between. Germline V gives CDR1 LNHNV, CDR2 YYDKDF (reference sequence). CDR3 length equals 15 residues. The CDR3 sequence: CATSRLGKGEGGYTF. Written as DNA, the CDR3 is TGTGCCACCAGCAGATTGGGGAAAGGGGAGGGTGGCTACACCTTC.

The chain combines TRBV10-2 with TRBJ2-1; 8 nucleotides agree with TRBD2. V shed 8 bases, J shed 9 bases, and the junction held 12 bases outside the gene matches. Germline CDR1 reads WSHSY; CDR2 reads SAAADI. The CDR3 consists of 14 residues. The chain's CDR3 is CASGVAGKVGEQFF. In DNA form, the CDR3 reads TGCGCCAGCGGGGTAGCGGGGAAGGTGGGTGAGCAGTTCTTC.

This clone was detected once. The genes are TRBV30 and TRBJ2-1; possibly TRBD2 for D (6 bases). Trimming took off 1 base at V and 7 bases at J, with 14 bases between the two ends. CDR1 is GTSNPN and CDR2 is SVGIG in the germline V gene (reference sequence). This CDR3 comprises 14 residues. The CDR3, as DNA: TGTGCCTGGAGTGACGGGAGATATCCGAATGAGCAGTTCTTC. Translation gives CAWSDGRYPNEQFF.

The chain uses TRBV4-2 and TRBJ2-7; D may be TRBD1 (6 bases). CDR1 is LGHNA, CDR2 YNFKEQ, per germline. V was shortened by 3 bases and J by 3 bases, with 9 bases between the two germline ends. This CDR3 comprises 13 residues. CDR3 DNA: TGTGCCAGCAGCCATCAGACAGGCTACGAGCAGTACTTC. Translation: CASSHQTGYEQYF.

The chain recombines TRBV2 with TRBJ1-1, with 8 bases matching TRBD1. V lost 7 bases to trimming and J lost 8 bases; unmatched junction nucleotides: 12. The CDR3 has 14 amino acids. The germline V gene has CDR1 SNHLY and CDR2 FYNNEI. The CDR3 bases are TGTGCCAGCATCGGGACAGGAGGTGCCCGAGAAGCTTTCTTT. Amino acids: CASIGTGGAREAFF.

As DNA, the CDR3 is TGCGCCAGCAGCCAAAGGACTAGCTCATCGGTAACTCACAATGAGCAGTTCTTC. This translates into CASSQRTSSSVTHNEQFF. The rearrangement links TRBV5-1 to TRBJ2-1; 8 nucleotides align to TRBD2. With V trimmed by 4 bases and J by 5 bases, 17 bases remained unmatched. The germline V gene encodes CDR1 SGHRS and CDR2 YFSETQ. CDR3 length: 18 amino acids.

The rearrangement joins TRBV11-2 to TRBJ2-7; D unresolved. V shed 5 bases and J shed 1 base, with 18 bases lying between them. From germline, CDR1 is SGHAT and CDR2 FQNNGV. CDR3 length equals 16 residues. CDR3 residues: CASSQTWTDPSYEQYF. The DNA for the CDR3 is TGTGCCAGCAGCCAAACCTGGACCGACCCTTCCTACGAGCAGTACTTC.

Concerning this clone itself: With a much larger clone just one base away, this may be a read error. The chain has TRBV2 and TRBJ2-7, with D unclear. Germline assignment: CDR1 SNHLY and CDR2 FYNNEI. V dropped 6 bases and J dropped 3 bases, with 6 bases sitting between them. The length of the CDR3 is 11 residues. CDR3 sequence (DNA): TGTGCCAGCAGCGGAAACTACGAGCAGTACTTC. As protein: CASSGNYEQYF.